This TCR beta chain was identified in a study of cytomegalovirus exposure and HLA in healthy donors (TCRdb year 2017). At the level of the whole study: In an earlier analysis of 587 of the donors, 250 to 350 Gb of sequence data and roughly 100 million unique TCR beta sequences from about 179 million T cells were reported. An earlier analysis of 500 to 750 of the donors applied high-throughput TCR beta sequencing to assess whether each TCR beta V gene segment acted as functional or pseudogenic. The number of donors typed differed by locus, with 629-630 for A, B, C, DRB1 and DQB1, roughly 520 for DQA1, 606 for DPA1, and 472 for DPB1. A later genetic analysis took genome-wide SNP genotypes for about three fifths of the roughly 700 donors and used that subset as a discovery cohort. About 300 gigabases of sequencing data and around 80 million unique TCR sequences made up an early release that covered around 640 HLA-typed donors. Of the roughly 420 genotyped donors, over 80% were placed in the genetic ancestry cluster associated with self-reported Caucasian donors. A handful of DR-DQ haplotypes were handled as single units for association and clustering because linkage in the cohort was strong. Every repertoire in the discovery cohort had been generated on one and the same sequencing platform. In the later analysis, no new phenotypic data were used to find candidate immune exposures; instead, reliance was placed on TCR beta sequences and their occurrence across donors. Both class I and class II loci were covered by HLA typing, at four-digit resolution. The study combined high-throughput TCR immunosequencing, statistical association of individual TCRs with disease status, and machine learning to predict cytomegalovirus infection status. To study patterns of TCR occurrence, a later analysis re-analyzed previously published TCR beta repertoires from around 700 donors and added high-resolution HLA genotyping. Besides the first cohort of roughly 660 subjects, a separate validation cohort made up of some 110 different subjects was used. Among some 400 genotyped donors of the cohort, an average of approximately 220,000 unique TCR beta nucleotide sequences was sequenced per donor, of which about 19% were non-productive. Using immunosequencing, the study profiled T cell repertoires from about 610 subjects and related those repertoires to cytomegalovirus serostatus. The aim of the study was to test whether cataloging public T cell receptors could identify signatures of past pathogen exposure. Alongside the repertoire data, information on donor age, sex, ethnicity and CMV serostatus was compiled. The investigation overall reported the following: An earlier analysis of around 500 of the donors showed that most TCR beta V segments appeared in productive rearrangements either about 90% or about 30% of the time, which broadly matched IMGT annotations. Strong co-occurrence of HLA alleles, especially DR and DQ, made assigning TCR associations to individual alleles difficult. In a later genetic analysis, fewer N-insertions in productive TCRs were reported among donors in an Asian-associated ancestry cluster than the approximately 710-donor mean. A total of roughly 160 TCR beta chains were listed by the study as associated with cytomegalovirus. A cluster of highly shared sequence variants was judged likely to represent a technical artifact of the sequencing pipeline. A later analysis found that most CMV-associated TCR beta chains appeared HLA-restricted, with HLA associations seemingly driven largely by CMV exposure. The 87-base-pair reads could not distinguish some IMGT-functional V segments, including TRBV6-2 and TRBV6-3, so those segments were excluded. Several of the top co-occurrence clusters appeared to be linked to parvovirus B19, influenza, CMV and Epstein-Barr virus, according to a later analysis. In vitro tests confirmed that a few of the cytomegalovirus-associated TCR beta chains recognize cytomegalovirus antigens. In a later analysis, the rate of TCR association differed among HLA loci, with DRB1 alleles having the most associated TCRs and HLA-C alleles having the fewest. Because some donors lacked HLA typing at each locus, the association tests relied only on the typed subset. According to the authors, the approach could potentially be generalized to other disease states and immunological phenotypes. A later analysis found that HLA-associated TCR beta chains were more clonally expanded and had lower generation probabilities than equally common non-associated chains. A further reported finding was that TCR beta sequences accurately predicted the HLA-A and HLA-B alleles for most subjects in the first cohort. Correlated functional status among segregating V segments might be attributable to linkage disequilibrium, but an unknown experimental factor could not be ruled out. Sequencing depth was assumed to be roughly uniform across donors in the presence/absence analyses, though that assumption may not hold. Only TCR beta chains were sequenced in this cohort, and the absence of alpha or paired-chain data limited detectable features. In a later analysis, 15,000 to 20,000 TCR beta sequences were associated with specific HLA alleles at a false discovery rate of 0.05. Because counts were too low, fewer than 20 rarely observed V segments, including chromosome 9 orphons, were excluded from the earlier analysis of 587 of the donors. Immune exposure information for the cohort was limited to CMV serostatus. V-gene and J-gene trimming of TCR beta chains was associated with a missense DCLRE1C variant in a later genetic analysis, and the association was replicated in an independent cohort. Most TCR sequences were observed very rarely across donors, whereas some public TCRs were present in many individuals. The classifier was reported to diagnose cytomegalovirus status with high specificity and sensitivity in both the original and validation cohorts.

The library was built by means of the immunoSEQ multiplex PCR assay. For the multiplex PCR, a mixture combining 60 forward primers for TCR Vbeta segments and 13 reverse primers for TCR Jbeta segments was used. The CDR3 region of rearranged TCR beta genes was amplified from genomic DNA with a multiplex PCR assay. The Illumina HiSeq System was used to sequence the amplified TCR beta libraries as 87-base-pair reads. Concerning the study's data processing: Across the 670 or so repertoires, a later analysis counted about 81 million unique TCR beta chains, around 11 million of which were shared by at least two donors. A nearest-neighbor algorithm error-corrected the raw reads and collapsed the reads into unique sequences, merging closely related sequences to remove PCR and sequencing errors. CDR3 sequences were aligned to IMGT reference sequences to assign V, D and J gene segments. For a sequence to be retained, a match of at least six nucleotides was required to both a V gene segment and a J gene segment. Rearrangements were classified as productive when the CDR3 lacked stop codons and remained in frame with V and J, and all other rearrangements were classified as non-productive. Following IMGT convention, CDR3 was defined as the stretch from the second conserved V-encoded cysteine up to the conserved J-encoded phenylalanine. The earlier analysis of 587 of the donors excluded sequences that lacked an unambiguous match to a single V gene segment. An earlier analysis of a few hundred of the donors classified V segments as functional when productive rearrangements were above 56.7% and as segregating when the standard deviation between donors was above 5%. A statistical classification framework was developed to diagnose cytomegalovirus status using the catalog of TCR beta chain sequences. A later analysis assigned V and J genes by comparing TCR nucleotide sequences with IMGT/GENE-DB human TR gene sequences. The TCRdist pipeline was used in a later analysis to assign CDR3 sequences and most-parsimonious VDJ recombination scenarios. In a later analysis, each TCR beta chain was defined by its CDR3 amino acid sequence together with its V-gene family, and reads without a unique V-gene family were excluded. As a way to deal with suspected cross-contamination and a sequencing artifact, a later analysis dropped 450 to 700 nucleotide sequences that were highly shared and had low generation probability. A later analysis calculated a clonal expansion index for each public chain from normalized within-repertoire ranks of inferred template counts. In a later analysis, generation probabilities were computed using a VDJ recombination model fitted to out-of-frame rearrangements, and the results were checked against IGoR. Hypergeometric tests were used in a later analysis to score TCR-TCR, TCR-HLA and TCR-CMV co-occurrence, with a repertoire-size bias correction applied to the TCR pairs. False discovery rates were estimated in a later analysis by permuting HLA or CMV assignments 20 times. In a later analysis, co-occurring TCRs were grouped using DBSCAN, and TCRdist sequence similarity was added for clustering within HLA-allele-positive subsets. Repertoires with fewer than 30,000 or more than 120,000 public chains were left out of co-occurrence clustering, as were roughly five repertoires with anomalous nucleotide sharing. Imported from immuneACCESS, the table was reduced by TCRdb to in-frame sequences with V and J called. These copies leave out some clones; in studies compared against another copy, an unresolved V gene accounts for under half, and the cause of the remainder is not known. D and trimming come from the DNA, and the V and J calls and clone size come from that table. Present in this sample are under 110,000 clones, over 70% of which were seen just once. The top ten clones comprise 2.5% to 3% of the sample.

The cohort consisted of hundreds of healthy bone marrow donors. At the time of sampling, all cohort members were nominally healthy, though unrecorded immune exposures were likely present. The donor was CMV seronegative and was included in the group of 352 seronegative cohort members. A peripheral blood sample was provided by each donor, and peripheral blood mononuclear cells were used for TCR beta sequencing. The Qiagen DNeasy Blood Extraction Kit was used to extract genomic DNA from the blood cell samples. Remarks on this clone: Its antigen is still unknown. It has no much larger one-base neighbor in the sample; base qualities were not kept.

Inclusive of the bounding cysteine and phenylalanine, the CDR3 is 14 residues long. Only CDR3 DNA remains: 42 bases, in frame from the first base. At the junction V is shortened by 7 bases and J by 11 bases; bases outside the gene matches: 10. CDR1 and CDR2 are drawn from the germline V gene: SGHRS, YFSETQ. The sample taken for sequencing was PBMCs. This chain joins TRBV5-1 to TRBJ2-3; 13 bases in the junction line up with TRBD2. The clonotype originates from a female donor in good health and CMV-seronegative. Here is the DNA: TGCGCCAGCTCCAGAGGACTAGCGGGAGAGGTGCAGTATTTT. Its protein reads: CASSRGLAGEVQYF.